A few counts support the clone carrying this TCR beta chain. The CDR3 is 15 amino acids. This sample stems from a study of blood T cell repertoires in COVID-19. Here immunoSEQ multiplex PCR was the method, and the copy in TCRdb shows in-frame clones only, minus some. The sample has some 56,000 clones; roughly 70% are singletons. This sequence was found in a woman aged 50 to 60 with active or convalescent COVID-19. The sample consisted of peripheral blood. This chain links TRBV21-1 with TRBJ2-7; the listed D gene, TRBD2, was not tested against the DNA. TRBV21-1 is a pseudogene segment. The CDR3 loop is CASSKEGLAHYEQYF. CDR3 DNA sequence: TGTGCCAGCAGCAAGGAGGGACTAGCGCATTACGAGCAGTACTTC.